This T cell receptor (beta chain) was obtained from a study of radiotherapy plus CTLA-4 blockade in lung cancer. V trimming: 6 bases; J trimming: 4 bases; junction bases outside the gene matches: 15. CDR1 WNHNN and CDR2 SYGVQD come from the germline V gene (reference sequence). The CDR3 totals 16 residues. The method was immunoSEQ multiplex PCR; TCRdb's version includes in-frame clones alone and lacks a portion of them. The sample holds over 70,000 clones, more than 75% seen once. The chain combines TRBV10-1 with TRBJ2-7, with 7 bases identical to TRBD1. This TCR was sampled from a human donor with non-small cell lung cancer who had a partial response to radiotherapy plus ipilimumab. Sequencing used peripheral blood, obtained from a patient treated with radiotherapy plus ipilimumab. The CDR3 is CASRKQGTPGMYEQYV. For the CDR3, the DNA is TGCGCCAGCAGGAAACAGGGGACCCCTGGAATGTACGAGCAGTACGTC.